The 2 T cell receptor beta chains given below trace back to one sample, sequenced in a study of blood T cell repertoires in COVID-19. Produced via immunoSEQ multiplex PCR; TCRdb's table is partial and in-frame only. The table lists under 200,000 clones, approximately 84% of them singletons, with approximately 14% in the top ten. Material for sequencing was peripheral blood. Source of these receptors: a man between 18 and 35 years old with active or convalescent COVID-19.

V and J are TRBV15 and TRBJ1-5; D is possibly TRBD1 (6 bases). CDR1 LNHNV and CDR2 YYDKDF come from the germline V gene (reference sequence). V gave up 4 bases and J gave up 7 bases, with 14 bases separating them. The CDR3 runs to 14 residues. CDR3: CATSIARGNQPQHF. The DNA of the CDR3 is TGTGCCACCAGCATCGCCAGGGGAAACCAGCCCCAGCATTTT. The full variable domain, its missing parts supplied by reference TRBV15 and TRBJ1-5, is DAMVIQNPRYQVTQFGKPVTLSCSQTLNHNVMYWYQQKSSQAPKLLFHYYDKDFNNEADTPDNFQSRRPNTSFCFLDIRSPGLGDTAMYLCATSIARGNQPQHFGDGTRLSIL.

This clone was detected only once. The J gene is TRBJ1-3, the V gene TRBV6-5; D gene uncertain. Germline lookup yields CDR1 MNHEY and CDR2 SVGAGI. V was pared by 3 bases and J by 8 bases, with 14 bases between. The CDR3 consists of 14 residues. In DNA, the CDR3 is TGTGCCAGCAGTTATGATAGCCTTTATCACACCATATATTTT. It yields the protein CASSYDSLYHTIYF.